The present entry profiles one TCR beta chain with its context. Its antigen is still unknown. One base away there is no much larger clone; base qualities are not given. This entry belongs to a study of PD-1 blockade in classical Hodgkin lymphoma (dated by TCRdb to the early 2020s). With respect to the entire study: Nivolumab dosing was 3 mg/kg intravenously every 2 weeks, continuing until either disease progression or unacceptable toxicity. To define a peripheral blood immune signature of response to PD-1 blockade in classical Hodgkin lymphoma, the study combined TCR beta sequencing with CyTOF.

This sample's time point label indicates: cycle 4 day 1 (C4D1), after more than five weeks of nivolumab. All trial patients had relapsed after autologous stem cell transplantation, with cohorts A, B and C differing in prior brentuximab vedotin exposure. Using a Miltenyi CD4+ T cell isolation kit, CD4+ T cells were purified from thawed PBMCs through magnetic negative selection. The trial cohort comprised some 60 patients with relapsed/refractory classical Hodgkin lymphoma whose best overall responses were complete response, partial response or progressive disease. In the multi-cohort phase II CheckMate 205 trial, trial patients received single-agent nivolumab. An independent review committee assessed best overall response by applying the 2007 International Working Group response criteria. Trial PBMCs were collected just before the start of nivolumab (C1D1) and during therapy at cycle 2 day 1 and cycle 4 day 1. Peripheral blood was collected in 8 mL Vacutainer Cell Preparation Tubes, from which PBMCs were isolated by centrifugation and then cryopreserved. Purified CD4+ and CD8+ fractions were generated only in cases for which an additional PBMC sample was available. On LS columns in a quadroMACS separator, the magnetically labelled cells were depleted, and the flow-through was collected as the purified fraction.

Genomic DNA was isolated using the Qiagen DNeasy kit from unsorted PBMCs as well as from negatively selected CD4+ and CD8+ fractions. Using primers that anneal to V and J segments, immunoSEQ multiplex PCR amplified the TCR beta CDR3 regions. A synthetic immune receptor repertoire was used to minimize amplification bias, and any residual bias was removed computationally once sequencing was done. As for the original processing: Repertoire diversity was quantified as the Shannon entropy index using custom Python scripts. The unsorted, CD4+ and CD8+ repertoires were each analyzed separately, with the exception of combined analyses, where CD4+ and CD8+ sequences were merged in silico. A clone was considered expanded if an increase in frequency of at least 2-fold after treatment relative to C1D1 was found, and a pseudocount of 0.5 was applied to clones undetected at baseline. Clones with 0 or 1 copy at C1D1 were classified as singleton clones, and clones with 2 or more copies were classified as non-singleton clones. Clones expanded in unsorted samples were labelled as CD4+, CD8+ or unknown by matching protein sequences in sorted samples from the same patient. Wilcoxon tests on paired samples were used to test changes in diversity from C1D1 to C4D1. The table comes from immuneACCESS by way of TCRdb, which keeps in-frame sequences with V and J called. Part of the clones is missing from these tables; in studies checked, under half for an unresolved V gene and the rest for unknown reasons. D and trimming were read from the DNA, whereas the V and J calls and clone size are those reported in that table. This sample lists more than 10,000 clones; about four fifths were detected once. Of the sample, roughly 0.88% falls within the top ten clones.

Overall study outcomes, separate from this receptor: The study covered only a single clinical trial cohort, and the causes of the repertoire differences, possibly disease activity or prior therapy, were still not defined. By C4D1, a significant rise was seen in CD4+ TCR diversity but not in CD8+ TCR diversity (p=0.0027 vs p=0.16), and the rise was most apparent among complete responders (p=0.02). Baseline TCR diversity was reported as lower in newly diagnosed patients than in healthy donors, and lower still in relapsed/refractory patients. Trial patients with a complete response had baseline diversity similar to that of newly diagnosed patients, while partial responders and progressors had significantly lower diversity. Patients starting nivolumab less than 1 year after ASCT had lower diversity and were excluded from later analyses to avoid confounding by immune reconstitution.

The CDR3, from cysteine to phenylalanine, totals 16 residues. Of all the DNA, just the CDR3 is kept, 48 bases in frame from base 1. V drops 2 bases and J drops 5 bases, leaving 15 bases in between. According to the germline V gene, CDR1 reads WSHSY and CDR2 reads SAAADI. The sample consisted of CD4+ T cells from blood, taken before the fourth cycle of nivolumab. The rearrangement combines TRBV10-2 with TRBJ1-4; tentative D gene TRBD1, with 6 bases matching. This clonotype originated in a human donor with classical Hodgkin lymphoma. The CDR3 corresponds to CASSEGSGRGNEKLFF. The DNA is as follows: TGCGCCAGCAGTGAGGGGTCGGGGAGGGGGAATGAAAAACTGTTTTTT.